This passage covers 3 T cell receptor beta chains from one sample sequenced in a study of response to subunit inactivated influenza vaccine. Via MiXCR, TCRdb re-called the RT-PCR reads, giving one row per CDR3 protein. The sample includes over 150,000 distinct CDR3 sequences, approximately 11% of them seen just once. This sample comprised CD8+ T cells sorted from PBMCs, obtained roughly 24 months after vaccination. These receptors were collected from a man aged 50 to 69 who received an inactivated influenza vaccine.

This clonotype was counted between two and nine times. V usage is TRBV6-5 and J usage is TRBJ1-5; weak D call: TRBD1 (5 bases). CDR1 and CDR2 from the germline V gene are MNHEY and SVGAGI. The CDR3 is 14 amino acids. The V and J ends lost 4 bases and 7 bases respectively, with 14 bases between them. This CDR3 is CASSSGQGWQPQHF. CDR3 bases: TGTGCCAGCAGTTCGGGGCAGGGATGGCAGCCCCAGCATTTT.

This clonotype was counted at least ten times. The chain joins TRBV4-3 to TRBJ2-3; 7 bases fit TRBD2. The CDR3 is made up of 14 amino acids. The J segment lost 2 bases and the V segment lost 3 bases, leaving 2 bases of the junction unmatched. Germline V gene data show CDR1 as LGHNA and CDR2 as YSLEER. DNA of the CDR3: TGCGCCAGCAGCCACGGGGGGAACACAGATACGCAGTATTTT. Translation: CASSHGGNTDTQYF.

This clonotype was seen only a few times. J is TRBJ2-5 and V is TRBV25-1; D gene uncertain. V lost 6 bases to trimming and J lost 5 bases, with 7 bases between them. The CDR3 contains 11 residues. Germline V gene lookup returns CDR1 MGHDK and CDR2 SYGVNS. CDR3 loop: CASSDGETQYF. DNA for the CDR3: TGTGCCAGCAGCGACGGGGAGACCCAGTACTTC.